These T cell receptor beta chains were read from a single sample in a study of identical twins. TCRdb itself ran the 5' RACE reads through MiXCR, one entry per CDR3 protein. The sample carries approximately 210,000 distinct CDR3 sequences, less than 10% recorded once. Specimen: memory (CD45RO+) T cells sorted from blood. These receptors came from a young woman in good health. Both conserved end residues are part of each CDR3. The order of the fields is D gene, J gene, V gene, clone size, CDR3 protein, CDR3 DNA. A D gene is named only where the DNA matches it firmly. Clone size is given for some rows only: seen once, a few or many times, or a class if the clone is expanded.

D: -; J: TRBJ1-2; V: TRBV7-2; size: many; CDR3: CASSLDGRASYGYTF; DNA: TGTGCCAGCAGCTTAGACGGCAGAGCCTCATATGGCTACACCTTC
D: TRBD1; J: TRBJ1-4; V: TRBV12-3/TRBV12-4; size: -; CDR3: CASTQDRGLEKLFF; DNA: TGTGCCAGCACCCAGGACAGGGGGCTTGAAAAACTGTTTTTT
D: -; J: TRBJ1-5; V: TRBV11-2; size: few; CDR3: CASSPGPINQPQHF; DNA: TGTGCCAGCTCCCCCGGGCCCATAAATCAGCCCCAGCATTTT
D: -; J: TRBJ2-7; V: TRBV5-1; size: few; CDR3: CASSLSTLYEQYF; DNA: TGCGCCAGCAGCTTATCGACTTTATACGAGCAGTACTTC
D: -; J: TRBJ1-3; V: TRBV5-6; size: few; CDR3: CASSLLWGTSGNTIYF; DNA: TGTGCCAGCAGCTTACTGTGGGGGACCTCTGGAAACACCATATATTTT
D: -; J: TRBJ2-1; V: TRBV9; size: few; CDR3: CASSVESWRGFSYNEQFF; DNA: TGTGCCAGCAGCGTAGAGAGTTGGCGGGGATTCTCCTACAATGAGCAGTTCTTC
D: -; J: TRBJ2-5; V: TRBV6-2/TRBV6-3; size: few; CDR3: CASRLGGVGTQYF; DNA: TGTGCCAGCCGCTTAGGGGGTGTAGGGACCCAGTACTTC
D: -; J: TRBJ2-7; V: TRBV20-1; size: -; CDR3: CSARNTGSYEQYF; DNA: TGCAGTGCTAGGAACACAGGTTCCTACGAGCAGTACTTC
D: TRBD2; J: TRBJ2-1; V: TRBV7-2; size: -; CDR3: CASTLRAASGSGGQFF; DNA: TGTGCCAGCACCCTCCGGGCGGCTAGCGGGAGCGGGGGGCAGTTCTTC
D: TRBD1; J: TRBJ1-1; V: TRBV5-1; size: -; CDR3: CASSLETGLDTEAFF; DNA: TGCGCCAGCAGCTTGGAGACAGGGCTGGACACTGAAGCTTTCTTT
D: -; J: TRBJ2-3; V: TRBV9; size: few; CDR3: CASSAGTPPFTDTQYF; DNA: TGTGCCAGCAGCGCCGGGACCCCACCATTCACAGATACGCAGTATTTT
D: -; J: TRBJ1-4; V: TRBV9; size: few; CDR3: CASSVEGATNEKLFF; DNA: TGTGCCAGCAGCGTAGAGGGGGCAACTAATGAAAAACTGTTTTTT
D: TRBD1; J: TRBJ1-5; V: TRBV20-1; size: many; CDR3: CSARGQINQPQHF; DNA: TGCAGTGCTAGGGGACAGATCAATCAGCCCCAGCATTTT
D: TRBD1; J: TRBJ1-1; V: TRBV20-1; size: many; CDR3: CSAGTGDTEAFF; DNA: TGCAGTGCCGGGACAGGGGACACTGAAGCTTTCTTT
D: -; J: TRBJ2-1; V: TRBV20-1; size: few; CDR3: CSARSRVAYNEQFF; DNA: TGCAGTGCTAGGAGCCGGGTCGCCTACAATGAGCAGTTCTTC